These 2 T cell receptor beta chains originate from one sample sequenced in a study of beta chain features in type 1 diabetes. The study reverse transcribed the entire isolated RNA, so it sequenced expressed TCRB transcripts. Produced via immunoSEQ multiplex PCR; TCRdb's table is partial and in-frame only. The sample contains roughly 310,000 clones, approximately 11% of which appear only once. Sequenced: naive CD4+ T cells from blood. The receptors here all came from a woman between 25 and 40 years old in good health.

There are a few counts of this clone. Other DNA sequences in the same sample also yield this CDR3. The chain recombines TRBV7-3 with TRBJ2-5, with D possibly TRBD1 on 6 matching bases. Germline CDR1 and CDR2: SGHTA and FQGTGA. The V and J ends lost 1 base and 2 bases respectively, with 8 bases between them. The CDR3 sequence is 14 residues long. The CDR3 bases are TGTGCCAGCAGCTTAAGGGGGCAGCAAGAGACCCAGTACTTC. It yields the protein CASSLRGQQETQYF. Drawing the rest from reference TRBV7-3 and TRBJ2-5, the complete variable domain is GAGVSQTPSNKVTEKGKYVELRCDPISGHTALYWYRQSLGQGPEFLIYFQGTGAADDSGLPNDRFFAVRPEGSVSTLKIQRTERGDSAVYLCASSLRGQQETQYFGPGTRLLVL.

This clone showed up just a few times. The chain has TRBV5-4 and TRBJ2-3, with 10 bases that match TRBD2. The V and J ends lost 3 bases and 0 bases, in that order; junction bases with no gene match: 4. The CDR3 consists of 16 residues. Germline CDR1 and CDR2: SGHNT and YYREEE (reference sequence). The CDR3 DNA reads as TGTGCCAGCAGCTCCCCGACTAGCGGGAGCACAGATACGCAGTATTTT. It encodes CASSSPTSGSTDTQYF.